Shown below are 25 T cell receptor beta chains from a single sample sequenced in a study of T cell repertoires in cytomegalovirus infection (dated by TCRdb to between 2019 and 2020). Sequencing instrument: Illumina HiSeq 1500. TCRdb trimmed public reads at Q25 via fastp, called clones via MiXCR and kept in-frame beta chains. Entries are consolidated by CDR3 protein sequence, retaining the most common genes and DNA. The sample includes about 78,000 distinct CDR3 sequences, with about 40% observed a single time. The leading ten clones occupy about 92% of the sample. What this sample's treatment or condition label stands for: in vitro stimulation with specific CMV peptide epitopes to enrich CMV-specific T cells. These receptors' targets are unknown. The sequencing here drew on CD8+ T cells from cultured PBMCs, taken from culture after CMV antigen stimulation. The receptor source for this set is a human donor in good health (CMV status not recorded). Some clones in this sample may be carry-over from other donors' samples.

This clonotype showed up just a few times. The chain employs TRBV12-3 or TRBV12-4 and TRBJ2-1; 10 bases align to TRBD1. CDR3 length: 16 amino acids. The ends lost 3 bases at V and 8 bases at J; junction bases unmatched: 10. The CDR3 nucleotides read TGTGCCAGCAGTTTCGGGACAGGGGTGGTTAGCGATGAGCAGTTCTTC. Amino acids: CASSFGTGVVSDEQFF.

The chain joins TRBV29-1 to TRBJ2-5, with 9 bases matching TRBD1. Germline lookup yields CDR1 SQVTM and CDR2 ANQGSEA. CDR3 size: 12 residues. This chain's CDR3 is CVIRTGEETQYF. The CDR3 bases are TGCGTGATCCGGACAGGGGAGGAGACCCAGTACTTC.

The CDR3 coding sequence is TGTGCCAGCAGCATCTGGGGGTCCGCTTCTTCCTACAATGAGCAGTTCTTC. Encoded protein: CASSIWGSASSYNEQFF. The rearrangement joins TRBV7-9 to TRBJ2-1; D is possibly TRBD1 or TRBD2 (5 bases each). This CDR3 comprises 17 residues. Germline values: CDR1 SEHNR, CDR2 FQNEAQ (reference sequence). The ends were cut back, 5 bases at V and 1 base at J, with 18 bases in the middle. Drawing the rest from reference TRBV7-9 and TRBJ2-1, the complete variable domain is DTGVSQNPRHKITKRGQNVTFRCDPISEHNRLYWYRQTLGQGPEFLTYFQNEAQLEKSRLLSDRFSAERPKGSFSTLEIQRTEQGDSAMYLCASSIWGSASSYNEQFFGPGTRLTVL.

CDR3 in amino acids: CASSPGQAGTGELFF. CDR3 nucleotides: TGTGCCAGCAGTCCTGGACAGGCGGGCACCGGGGAGCTGTTTTTT. V and J are TRBV7-2 and TRBJ2-2, with 7 bases aligning to TRBD1. This CDR3 spans 15 amino acids. V was clipped by 6 bases and J by 4 bases; unmatched bases: 8. CDR1 SGHTA and CDR2 FQGNSA come from the germline V gene.

The genes are TRBV11-2 and TRBJ2-3, with D perhaps TRBD1 (5 bases). Germline V CDR1 and CDR2: SGHAT, FQNNGV. Trimming removed 5 bases at V and 0 bases at J, with 15 bases between. This CDR3 spans 16 amino acids. DNA of the CDR3: TGTGCCAGCAGCACCCACAGGAAATCTAGCACAGATACGCAGTATTTT. Translating it yields CASSTHRKSSTDTQYF.

This chain links TRBV28 with TRBJ2-7; a possible D gene is TRBD2 (6 bases). The CDR3 spans 13 residues. Germline loops: CDR1 MDHEN, CDR2 SYDVKM. V was pared by 4 bases and J by 2 bases, with 9 bases between. The CDR3 DNA is TGTGCCAGCAGTTGGGGGAGGACCTACGAGCAGTACTTC. Amino acids: CASSWGRTYEQYF.

This clonotype was seen only a few times. The chain carries TRBV7-6 and TRBJ2-4; D remains unclear. The CDR3 length is 14 residues. Deletions cut 8 bases from V and 6 bases from J, with 17 bases between. Germline V CDR1 and CDR2: SGHVS, FNYEAQ. DNA of the CDR3: TGTGCCAGCGGGTCTGGGGAATTGAGAAACATTCAGTACTTC. Translating gives CASGSGELRNIQYF.

This clonotype appeared a few times. This chain uses TRBV7-9 with TRBJ2-7; possible D gene TRBD1, 5 bases. Germline lookup yields CDR1 SEHNR and CDR2 FQNEAQ (reference sequence). Trimming cost V 1 base and J 0 bases, with 16 bases left between them. The CDR3 is made up of 17 amino acids. CDR3 amino acids: CASSLVAGQGLSYEQYF. The CDR3 nucleotides are TGTGCCAGCAGCTTAGTCGCCGGGCAGGGTCTCTCCTACGAGCAGTACTTC.

This clonotype was picked up one time. One junction end does not reproduce the germline sequence, and a read error may be involved. The genes are TRBV19 and TRBJ2-1, with 14 bases matching TRBD2. The CDR3 sequence is 15 residues long. Germline V gene sequence: CDR1 LNHDA, CDR2 SQIVND (reference sequence). The CDR3 loop is CASRTSGGSFNEQFF. The CDR3 DNA reads as TGTGCCAGCCGGACTAGCGGGGGGTCCTTCAATGAGCAGTTCTTC.

J is TRBJ2-1 and V is TRBV10-3; D perhaps matches TRBD1 (6 bases). The ends were cut back, 2 bases at V and 4 bases at J, with 12 bases in the middle. The CDR3 extends over 15 amino acids. CDR1 ENHRY and CDR2 SYGVKD come from the germline V gene. CDR3 in amino acids: CAISEGQGPYNEQFF. The CDR3 bases are TGTGCCATCAGTGAGGGGCAGGGGCCTTACAATGAGCAGTTCTTC.

The rearrangement links TRBV6-5 to TRBJ2-1; 8 nucleotides match TRBD2. Germline assignment: CDR1 MNHEY and CDR2 SVGAGI. V dropped 5 bases and J dropped 11; count of bases not matched to a gene: 11. CDR3 length equals 14 residues. CDR3 residues: CASSPTSSGYKQFF. The CDR3 DNA reads as TGTGCCAGCAGTCCGACGTCTAGCGGGTATAAGCAGTTCTTC.

In this sample, this clonotype turned up once. This sequence joins TRBV3-1 and TRBJ2-2; D is undetermined. The CDR3 has 13 residues. Germline V gives CDR1 LGHDT, CDR2 YNNKEL (reference sequence). Between the trimmed V and J ends, which lost 8 bases and 2 bases, there was a span of 9 bases. The CDR3 bases are TGTGCCAGCTCGCGAAGCAACACCGGGGAGCTGTTTTTT. Residues: CASSRSNTGELFF.

The V and J genes are TRBV7-8 and TRBJ2-1; D is ambiguous. This CDR3 has 13 residues. Germline CDR1 reads SGHVS; CDR2 reads FQNEAQ. V was shortened by 5 bases and J by 7 bases, with 12 bases between the two germline ends. This CDR3 reads CASSDKARNEQFF. The DNA for the CDR3 is TGTGCCAGCAGCGACAAGGCAAGGAATGAGCAGTTCTTC.

The chain couples TRBV12-3 or TRBV12-4 to TRBJ2-1; maybe TRBD1 (5 bases). Trimming removed 5 bases at V and 15 bases at J, with 17 bases between. The CDR3 extends over 12 amino acids. Here the CDR3 reads CASSESREGAFF. The CDR3 DNA sequence: TGTGCCAGCAGTGAAAGCCGAGAAGGGGCGTTCTTC.

The rearrangement links TRBV19 to TRBJ2-2; possible D gene TRBD1, 5 bases. CDR3 length equals 15 residues. Germline V gene data show CDR1 as LNHDA and CDR2 as SQIVND (reference sequence). The ends were cut back, 8 bases at V and 2 bases at J, with 15 bases in the middle. The CDR3 nucleotides read TGTGCCAGTTCGGACCGGACACATAACACCGGGGAGCTGTTTTTT. Translated: CASSDRTHNTGELFF. The full variable domain, rest sourced from reference TRBV19 and TRBJ2-2, is DGGITQSPKYLFRKEGQNVTLSCEQNLNHDAMYWYRQDPGQGLRLIYYSQIVNDFQKGDIAEGYSVSREKKESFPLTVTSAQKNPTAFYLCASSDRTHNTGELFFGEGSRLTVL.

This clonotype was found a few times. The chain couples TRBV7-2 to TRBJ1-1; D gene unclear. CDR1 and CDR2 from the germline V gene are SGHTA and FQGNSA. V dropped 7 bases and J dropped 6 bases, with 9 bases sitting between them. This CDR3 is 11 amino acids long. The CDR3 nucleotides are TGTGCCAGCAAATTGCTCGCTGAAGCTTTCTTT. Its protein is CASKLLAEAFF.

To note about this clonotype: Since the CDR3 does not end with the conserved phenylalanine or tryptophan, this likely comes from a read error. The DNA is left out, because the CDR3 cannot be placed on it with certainty; the CDR3 is given as TCRdb lists it. This sequence joins TRBV7-8 and TRBJ2-7; no DNA check was done on the table's D call, TRBD1. Germline lookup yields CDR1 SGHVS and CDR2 FQNEAQ. With termini counted, the CDR3 has 14 amino acids. CDR3 region: CASSPMPEWQGAHL.

The chain recombines TRBV10-3 with TRBJ1-2; D not resolved. The CDR3 length is 13 residues. Germline V lookup: CDR1 ENHRY, CDR2 SYGVKD. V lost 0 bases, J lost 5 bases, and 7 bases lay in between. This chain's CDR3 is CAISESLGYGYTF. In nucleotides, the CDR3 is TGTGCCATCAGTGAGTCGTTGGGATATGGCTACACCTTC.

The CDR3 loop reads CASSLGSSGVLNQYF. The CDR3, as DNA: TGTGCCAGCAGCTTAGGGTCTAGCGGGGTACTAAACCAGTACTTC. The chain employs TRBV7-6 and TRBJ2-5; 9 bases line up with TRBD2. Looked up from germline, CDR1 is SGHVS and CDR2 is FNYEAQ. V was clipped by 1 base and J by 10 bases; unmatched bases: 10. The CDR3 length is 15 residues. Full variable domain (remainder filled in from reference TRBV7-6 and TRBJ2-5): GAGVSQSPRYKVTKRGQDVALRCDPISGHVSLYWYRQALGQGPEFLTYFNYEAQQDKSGLPNDRFSAERPEGSISTLTIQRTEQRDSAMYRCASSLGSSGVLNQYFGPGTRLLVL.

This clonotype was detected ten times or more. The chain joins TRBV7-2 to TRBJ1-4, with 7 bases identical to TRBD1. This CDR3 has 16 amino acids. Germline-derived CDR1 and CDR2 are SGHTA and FQGNSA. V lost 2 bases, J lost 4 bases, and 7 bases stayed unmatched. CDR3 protein: CASSLRPGQSNEKLFF. In DNA form, the CDR3 reads TGTGCCAGCAGCTTACGCCCGGGACAGAGTAATGAAAAACTGTTTTTT. Complete variable domain (other parts from reference TRBV7-2 and TRBJ1-4): GAGVSQSPSNKVTEKGKDVELRCDPISGHTALYWYRQSLGQGLEFLIYFQGNSAPDKSGLPSDRFSAERTGGSVSTLTIQRTQQEDSAVYLCASSLRPGQSNEKLFFGSGTQLSVL.

This clonotype was picked up a small number of times. The chain joins TRBV7-6 to TRBJ2-3, with a tentative D call TRBD1 (5 bases). The length of the CDR3 is 14 residues. V was shortened by 4 bases and J by 5 bases, with 13 bases between the two germline ends. From germline, CDR1 is SGHVS and CDR2 FNYEAQ. CDR3 DNA sequence: TGTGCCAGCAGCTCGACGCCAGGGTTAGATACGCAGTATTTT. The encoded protein is CASSSTPGLDTQYF.

The chain employs TRBV2 and TRBJ2-1; 9 bases match TRBD1. Per germline, CDR1 SNHLY and CDR2 FYNNEI. After removal of 4 bases from V and 3 bases from J, the junction contained 4 bases not matched to a gene. The CDR3 spans 15 residues. In DNA form, the CDR3 reads TGTGCCAGCAGTGCGGACAGGGGCCGCTACAATGAGCAGTTCTTC. This sequence encodes CASSADRGRYNEQFF.

This clonotype was seen ten or more times. The chain is built from TRBV12-3 or TRBV12-4 and TRBJ1-5; a possible D gene is TRBD1 (5 bases). CDR3 length equals 15 residues. V was pared by 1 base and J by 3 bases, with 10 bases between. The CDR3 DNA reads as TGTGCCAGCAGTTTAGTCGGGGACCTCAATCAGCCCCAGCATTTT. This translates into CASSLVGDLNQPQHF.

This chain uses TRBV11-2 with TRBJ2-7; the match to TRBD1 covers 9 bases. Germline V gene sequence: CDR1 SGHAT, CDR2 FQNNGV. This CDR3 is built from 14 residues. V shed 5 bases and J 4 bases; nucleotides not matched to a gene: 6. CDR3 in DNA: TGTGCCAGCAGCATGGGACAGGGAGAATACGAGCAGTACTTC. This gives the protein CASSMGQGEYEQYF.

The V gene is TRBV28, the J gene TRBJ1-5; D unresolved. The CDR3 has 13 amino acids. The V end was cut by 5 bases, the J end by 9 bases, with 14 bases between. Germline lookup yields CDR1 MDHEN and CDR2 SYDVKM. CDR3 sequence (DNA): TGTGCCAGCAGTCCCAACACCCTGGGGCCCCAGCATTTT. This codes for CASSPNTLGPQHF.